This T cell receptor (beta chain) was captured in a study of post-analysis software for immune sequencing data. The study, taken as a whole, reports: TRBV5-6, TRBV5-1 and TRBV20-1 were among 4 or 5 TRBV segments more frequent in patients than controls.

The V gene lost 7 bases and the J gene lost 3 bases, with 19 bases spanning the gap. CDR3 length: 16 amino acids. Per germline, CDR1 LNHDA and CDR2 SQIVND (reference sequence). Each TCR beta cDNA library carried unique molecular identifiers. Each CDR3 protein is one row after TCRdb ran MiXCR on the PCR reads. The profile covers 450,000 to 700,000 distinct CDR3 sequences, with about 44% appearing a single time and more than 1.5% taken by the ten largest. Comment on this clonotype: The antigen is not known.

V and J are TRBV19 and TRBJ2-1; the D call may be TRBD1 or TRBD2 (7 bases each). The clonotype was recovered from a girl aged 5-17 years with multiple sclerosis. Sample: blood. The chain's CDR3 is CASNTLRGGGYNEQFF. CDR3 sequence (DNA): TGTGCCAGTAACACACTCAGGGGGGGGGGCTACAATGAGCAGTTCTTC.